Listed below are T cell receptor beta chains from one sample, sequenced in a study of T cell repertoires in cytomegalovirus infection. These TCRs are of unknown antigen specificity. TCRdb analysed the reads with MiXCR anew, one entry per CDR3 protein. This sample yields tens of thousands of distinct CDR3 sequences, of which 20% are seen a single time; roughly two thirds belongs to the top ten. Source: CD8+ T cells from cultured PBMCs, taken from culture after CMV antigen stimulation. These TCRs come from a human donor in good health (CMV status not recorded). Some clones in this sample may be carry-over from other donors' samples. The CDR3 runs from the conserved cysteine through the conserved F or W. D genes are given only for firm matches. Only some rows state a clone size, as once, few, many or a class for expanded clones.

TRBV27	many	TRBJ2-1	.	15	TGTGCCAGCAATTTCGGTAGCAGAGGGGGCAATGAGCAGTTCTTC	CASNFGSRGGNEQFF
TRBV7-6	.	TRBJ2-5	.	12	TGTGCCAGCAGCTCTTACCAAGAGACCCAGTACTTC	CASSSYQETQYF
TRBV4-1	.	TRBJ2-7	.	14	TGTGCCAGCAGCCAAGGAACAGGCAGGTACGAGCAGTACTTC	CASSQGTGRYEQYF
TRBV7-4	.	TRBJ1-2	TRBD1	17	TGTGCCAGCAGCAACCCTGAAGACAGGGGGCGTACACATGGCTACACCTTC	CASSNPEDRGRTHGYTF
TRBV7-3	.	TRBJ1-2	TRBD1	17	TGTGCCAGCAGCTTAAGGCCCACCCCCGGGACAGCAGCTGGCTACACCTTC	CASSLRPTPGTAAGYTF
TRBV7-2	few	TRBJ2-3	TRBD2	16	TGTGCCAGCAGCTTAGGAGCGGGGGGCTTCACAGATACGCAGTATTTT	CASSLGAGGFTDTQYF
TRBV6-6	many	TRBJ2-1	.	14	TGTGCCAGCAGTTATACAGGGCCTTACAATGAGCAGTTCTTC	CASSYTGPYNEQFF
TRBV4-3	.	TRBJ2-7	TRBD2	15	TGCGCCAGCAGCCAAGCTGCGGGGGTAGGTAGAGAGCAGTACTTC	CASSQAAGVGREQYF
TRBV7-9	few	TRBJ1-2	.	17	TGTGCCAGCAGCTCCATTTTAGGGGGGCTAAAGGACTATGGCTACACCTTC	CASSSILGGLKDYGYTF
TRBV28	.	TRBJ2-2	.	17	TGTGCCAGCAGTTTGGGGGCGGGGCAGGGGTTCACCGGGGAGCTGTTTTTT	CASSLGAGQGFTGELFF
TRBV7-2	.	TRBJ1-5	TRBD1	15	TGTGCCAGCAGCGAGGGGACAGAGCCCCGTCAGCCCCAGCATTTT	CASSEGTEPRQPQHF
TRBV6-1	.	TRBJ1-2	.	14	TGTGCCAGCAGTGAAGATCTACTCTTCTATGGCTACACCTTC	CASSEDLLFYGYTF
TRBV12-5	few	TRBJ1-1	.	12	TGTGCTAGTGCCCAAGGGAGGACTGAAGCTTTCTTT	CASAQGRTEAFF
TRBV7-9	few	TRBJ1-1	.	15	TGTGCCAGCAGCTTAGATACAAGTGTGAACACTGAAGCTTTCTTT	CASSLDTSVNTEAFF
TRBV12-5	.	TRBJ2-7	.	11	TGTGCTAGTGGCTATCATTACGAGCAGTACTTC	CASGYHYEQYF
TRBV6-5	.	TRBJ1-4	.	15	TGTGCCAGCAGTTACGAGAGGGCAGTCCACGAAAAACTGTTTTTT	CASSYERAVHEKLFF
TRBV28	.	TRBJ2-7	.	14	TGTGCCAGCAGTAAGGGGAAAGGCTCCTACGAGCAGTACTTC	CASSKGKGSYEQYF
TRBV12-5	few	TRBJ2-7	TRBD1	15	TGTGCTAGTGGACTCAGGGGGCCGATCTCCTACGAGCAGTACTTC	CASGLRGPISYEQYF
TRBV12-3/TRBV12-4	.	TRBJ1-6	TRBD1	13	TGTGCCAGCAGTTGGGGGACAGGGACACCCCTCCACTTT	CASSWGTGTPLHF
TRBV11-2	few	TRBJ2-3	.	15	TGTGCCAGCAGCTTGCGGGGATCTAGCACAGATACGCAGTATTTT	CASSLRGSSTDTQYF
TRBV12-3/TRBV12-4	.	TRBJ2-5	.	14	TGTGCCAGCACATACACGAGACCCGGGGAGACCCAGTACTTC	CASTYTRPGETQYF
TRBV20-1	few	TRBJ1-2	.	15	TGCAGTGCTAGAGACCCGGCGGCAAAATTCTATGGCTACACCTTC	CSARDPAAKFYGYTF
TRBV29-1	.	TRBJ2-1	.	16	TGCAGCGTTGAACCCGACAGCCGCAGCTCCTACAATGAGCAGTTCTTC	CSVEPDSRSSYNEQFF
TRBV27	.	TRBJ2-2	.	14	TGTGCCAGCAGCGTAGCCGGGGGCACCGGGGAGCTGTTTTTT	CASSVAGGTGELFF